Described below is a single TCR beta chain sequence and its context. The antigen is not known. This sample was taken from a study of shared clonotypes between healthy human individuals. CD8 cells classed as naive were CD45RO-negative and positively selected for CCR7, excluding terminally differentiated effector memory CD45RA+ cells. General study findings and limits: Collection of samples was limited to blood; tissue repertoires likely differ.

Libraries were prepared by immunoSEQ multiplex PCR; TCRdb keeps only in-frame clonotypes and omits some of them. Here the sample spans under 2,000,000 clones, about 95% being singletons. V shed 6 bases and J shed 4 bases, with 13 bases lying between them. The CDR3 spans 13 residues. Germline-derived CDR1 and CDR2 are SGHAT and FQNNGV. This TCR came from a young man in good health. V usage is TRBV11-2 and J usage is TRBJ2-7; TRBD2 might be the D (5 bases). Sequencing was carried out using naive CD8+ T cells sorted from blood. The CDR3 sequence is CASSRGRTYEQYF. The CDR3 DNA reads TGTGCCAGCAGTAGAGGGAGAACTTACGAGCAGTACTTC.